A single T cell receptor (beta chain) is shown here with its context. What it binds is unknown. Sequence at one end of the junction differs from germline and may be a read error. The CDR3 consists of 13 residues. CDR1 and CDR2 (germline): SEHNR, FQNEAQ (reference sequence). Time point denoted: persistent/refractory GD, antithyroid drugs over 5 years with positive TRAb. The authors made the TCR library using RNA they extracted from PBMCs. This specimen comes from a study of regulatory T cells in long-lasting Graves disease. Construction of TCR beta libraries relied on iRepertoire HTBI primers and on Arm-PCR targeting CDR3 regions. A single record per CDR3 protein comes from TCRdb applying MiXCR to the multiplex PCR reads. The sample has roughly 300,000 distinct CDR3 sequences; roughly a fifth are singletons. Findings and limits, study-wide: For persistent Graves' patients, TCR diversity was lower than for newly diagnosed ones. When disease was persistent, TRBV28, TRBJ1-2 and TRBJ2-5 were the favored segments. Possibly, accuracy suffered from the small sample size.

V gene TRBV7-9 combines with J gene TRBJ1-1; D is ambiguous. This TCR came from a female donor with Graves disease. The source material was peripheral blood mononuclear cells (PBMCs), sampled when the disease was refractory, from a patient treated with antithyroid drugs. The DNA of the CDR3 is TGTGCCAGCAGCTTAGGTCTGAACACTGAAGCTTCCTTT. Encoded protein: CASSLGLNTEASF.